Presented here are 4 T cell receptor beta chains from one specimen sequenced in a study of control samples from healthy donors and cancer patients. Repertoires were generated with immunoSEQ multiplex PCR, while TCRdb's copy carries only in-frame clones and drops some. Of 80,000 to 100,000 clones detected, 80% to 95% appear once; the ten largest clones hold 2.5% to 3.5%. The sample taken for sequencing was blood. The receptors stem from a human donor in good health. The donor label of this sample is uncertain.

This clone was detected many times. V and J are TRBV11-3 and TRBJ2-7, with D perhaps given as TRBD1 or TRBD2 (5 bases each). Germline V lookup: CDR1 SGHNT, CDR2 YENEEA. Trimming took 1 base from V and 8 from J, leaving 12 bases between them. There are 13 residues in the CDR3. The chain's CDR3 is CASSLVAEGKQYF. As DNA, the CDR3 is TGTGCCAGCAGCTTAGTGGCCGAGGGGAAGCAGTACTTC. Filled out from reference TRBV11-3 and TRBJ2-7, the complete variable domain reads EAGVVQSPRYKIIEKKQPVAFWCNPISGHNTLYWYLQNLGQGPELLIRYENEEAVDDSQLPKDRFSAERLKGVDSTLKIQPAELGDSAVYLCASSLVAEGKQYFGPGTRLTVT.

The rearrangement uses TRBV7-9 and TRBJ1-6; 8 bases align to TRBD1. Germline CDR1 and CDR2: SEHNR and FQNEAQ (reference sequence). V dropped 1 base and J dropped 4; count of bases not matched to a gene: 0. CDR3 length equals 15 residues. The CDR3 DNA reads TGTGCCAGCAGCTTAGGGACAGGGTATAATTCACCCCTCCACTTT. This gives the protein CASSLGTGYNSPLHF.

The chain joins TRBV27 to TRBJ1-1; 7 nucleotides align to TRBD1. Germline V gene data show CDR1 as MNHEY and CDR2 as SMNVEV (reference sequence). The CDR3 spans 14 residues. Trimming removed 7 bases from V and 8 bases from J; junction bases left unmatched: 13. The CDR3 is CASKKGTAPSEAFF. The CDR3 DNA follows: TGTGCCAGCAAAAAGGGGACAGCTCCTTCGGAAGCTTTCTTT.

This clone has just one count. The chain has TRBV2 and TRBJ1-1; D is ambiguous. Per germline, CDR1 SNHLY and CDR2 FYNNEI. The CDR3 is 14 amino acids. The germline V and J ends were trimmed by 11 bases and 1 base, with 17 bases remaining between them. CDR3 amino acids: CAGGKTGTNTEAFF. As DNA, the CDR3 is TGTGCCGGTGGTAAGACGGGAACGAACACTGAAGCTTTCTTT.